These 25 T cell receptor beta chains came from one sample sequenced in a study of post-analysis software for immune sequencing data. Study-wide results and limits: Relative to controls, patients had about five TRBV segments at higher frequency, with TRBV5-6, TRBV5-1 and TRBV20-1 among these.

No antigen has been identified for these receptors. TCR beta cDNA libraries had unique molecular identifiers. MiXCR, run by TCRdb on the PCR reads, gives a single entry per CDR3 protein. The repertoire has about 810,000 distinct CDR3 sequences, under 70% of them found once; the top ten carry approximately 4.3%. Sequencing was done on a sample of blood. These receptor sequences come from a girl aged 10-17 years with multiple sclerosis.

This rearrangement joins TRBV5-5 to TRBJ2-4, with 7 positions matching TRBD1. The CDR3 is 13 residues long. The V gene's germline CDR1 is SGHKS and CDR2 YYEKEE (reference sequence). Germline trimming cut 4 bases from V and 14 bases from J; bases unmatched to any gene: 12. CDR3 bases: TGTGCCAGCAGCCTCACAGGGGACAATCTTAAGTACTTC. Translating it yields CASSLTGDNLKYF. Together with reference TRBV5-5 and TRBJ2-4, the CDR3 gives the full variable domain: DAGVTQSPTHLIKTRGQQVTLRCSPISGHKSVSWYQQVLGQGPQFIFQYYEKEERGRGNFPDRFSARQFPNYSSELNVNALLLGDSALYLCASSLTGDNLKYFGAGTRLSVL.

The rearrangement links TRBV28 to TRBJ2-5; 12 bases match TRBD2. The assigned J gene may be wrong: the sequence end matches TRBJ2-7 better. Germline assignment: CDR1 MDHEN and CDR2 SYDVKM. CDR3 length equals 13 residues. In DNA, the CDR3 is TGTGCCAGCATAGGACTAGCGGGGTACGAGCAGTACTTC. This codes for CASIGLAGYEQYF.

In its sample, this clonotype was seen once. The rearrangement links TRBV2 to TRBJ2-1; D gene ambiguous. The CDR3 has 11 residues. CDR1 SNHLY and CDR2 FYNNEI come from the germline V gene. Trimming removed 8 bases from V and 5 bases from J, with 7 bases in between. The CDR3 region is CASEEDNEQFF. The CDR3 coding sequence is TGTGCCAGCGAAGAGGACAATGAGCAGTTCTTC.

This clonotype has just a few counts. The gene calls are TRBV12-5 and TRBJ2-7; D possibly corresponds to TRBD2 (5 bases). This CDR3 is built from 16 residues. CDR1 is LGHNT, CDR2 FRNRAP, per germline. V lost 0 bases to trimming and J lost 0 bases, with 12 bases between them. Here the CDR3 reads CASGLVRSGSSYEQYF. The CDR3, as DNA: TGTGCTAGTGGTTTGGTACGAAGCGGAAGCTCCTACGAGCAGTACTTC. The variable domain in full, completed from reference TRBV12-5 and TRBJ2-7, reads DARVTQTPRHKVTEMGQEVTMRCQPILGHNTVFWYRQTMMQGLELLAYFRNRAPLDDSGMPKDRFSAEMPDATLATLKIQPSEPRDSAVYFCASGLVRSGSSYEQYFGPGTRLTVT.

The rearrangement links TRBV7-8 to TRBJ2-6; D is unresolved. V lost 5 bases and J 0 bases, leaving 8 bases between the germline ends. CDR1 SGHVS and CDR2 FQNEAQ come from the germline V gene. The CDR3 consists of 15 residues. The CDR3 region is CASSRTISGANVLTF. CDR3 coding DNA: TGTGCCAGCAGCCGCACGATCTCTGGGGCCAACGTCCTGACTTTC.

The chain combines TRBV5-1 with TRBJ2-6; D is unclear. CDR3 length: 17 residues. The germline gives CDR1 SGHRS, CDR2 YFSETQ. Trimming removed 0 bases from V and 3 bases from J, with 13 bases in between. CDR3 in amino acids: CASSLVEQNHGANVLTF. DNA for the CDR3: TGCGCCAGCAGCTTGGTGGAGCAAAACCATGGGGCCAACGTCCTGACTTTC.

The CDR3 region has the DNA TGCAGTGCTAGAGGGCCGCTAGGGGGCCATCGCGCAGATACGCAGTATTTT. Protein sequence: CSARGPLGGHRADTQYF. The rearrangement links TRBV20-1 to TRBJ2-3; TRBD1 matches 7 bases. The CDR3 extends over 17 amino acids. The V and J ends lost 1 base and 4 bases, in that order; junction bases with no gene match: 14. CDR1 DFQATT and CDR2 SNEGSKA come from the germline V gene (reference sequence).

This sequence joins TRBV20-1 and TRBJ2-1, with D unresolved. V lost 0 bases and J 7 bases, leaving 19 bases between the germline ends. Per germline, CDR1 DFQATT and CDR2 SNEGSKA (reference sequence). This CDR3 region has 16 residues. CDR3 coding DNA: TGCAGTGCTAGAGACTTAACCTCGGGTCGGCCTAATGAGCAGTTCTTC. Translation gives CSARDLTSGRPNEQFF.

The CDR3 here is CASSRRAGTDTQYF. The CDR3 bases are TGTGCCAGCAGTCGGAGGGCGGGCACAGATACGCAGTATTTT. The V gene is TRBV12-3 or TRBV12-4, the J gene TRBJ2-3; D is possibly TRBD2 (6 bases). V lost 5 bases and J 1 base, leaving 10 bases between the germline ends. The CDR3 runs 14 residues.

The chain uses TRBV20-1 and TRBJ1-2; the D is unclear. This CDR3 contains 11 residues. The V gene lost 3 bases and the J gene lost 4 bases, with 6 bases spanning the gap. The V gene's germline CDR1 is DFQATT and CDR2 SNEGSKA (reference sequence). The CDR3 nucleotides read TGCAGTGCTAGTGGCCGCTATGGCTACACCTTC. This sequence encodes CSASGRYGYTF.

This clonotype was counted only a few times. This chain connects TRBV4-1 to TRBJ2-4, with a tentative D call TRBD1 (6 bases). The V gene's germline CDR1 is MGHRA and CDR2 YSYEKL. Trimming took off 4 bases at V and 8 bases at J, with 15 bases between the two ends. CDR3 length equals 14 residues. For the CDR3, the DNA is TGCGCCAGCAGCCGCGCTTCCGAGGGGGACATTCAGTACTTC. This gives the protein CASSRASEGDIQYF.

The chain joins TRBV15 to TRBJ2-1, with 10 bases matching TRBD2. The CDR3 spans 15 residues. CDR1 and CDR2 (germline): LNHNV, YYDKDF (reference sequence). V lost 8 bases and J lost 0; bases outside the gene matches: 4. CDR3 amino acids: CATLLAGRSYNEQFF. DNA of the CDR3: TGTGCCACCTTACTAGCGGGACGCTCCTACAATGAGCAGTTCTTC.

The chain uses TRBV20-1 and TRBJ2-4, with D possibly being TRBD2 (5 bases). This CDR3 contains 16 residues. Per the germline V gene, CDR1 is DFQATT and CDR2 is SNEGSKA (reference sequence). V gave up 6 bases and J gave up 1 base, with 19 bases separating them. The CDR3 sequence is CSAGPGRELAKNIQYF. DNA for the CDR3: TGCAGTGCCGGTCCCGGTAGGGAGTTGGCCAAAAACATTCAGTACTTC.

The count of this clonotype is one. DNA for the CDR3: TGTGCCAGCAACACGGACACGTGGAACACTGAAGCTTTCTTT. This sequence encodes CASNTDTWNTEAFF. This chain uses TRBV7-8 with TRBJ1-1; a weak D match, TRBD1 (5 bases). Trimming took 7 bases from V and 1 from J, leaving 13 bases between them. Germline loops: CDR1 SGHVS, CDR2 FQNEAQ. The CDR3 consists of 14 residues.

This clonotype was seen more than once but under ten times. J is TRBJ2-6 and V is TRBV3-1, with D possibly being TRBD1 (6 bases). The germline gives CDR1 LGHDT, CDR2 YNNKEL (reference sequence). Trimming stripped 4 bases from V and 0 bases from J, with 10 bases between. The CDR3 contains 16 residues. CDR3 sequence (DNA): TGTGCCAGCAGCCCGGAAGGGGGCTCTGGGGCCAACGTCCTGACTTTC. Translating it yields CASSPEGGSGANVLTF.

This clonotype was found a few times. V usage is TRBV5-1 and J usage is TRBJ2-7; 9 bases fit TRBD1. CDR3 length: 15 amino acids. Germline V gives CDR1 SGHRS, CDR2 YFSETQ. The J segment lost 3 bases and the V segment lost 0 bases, leaving 4 bases of the junction unmatched. CDR3 sequence: CASSLAPGQGYEQYF. CDR3 in DNA: TGCGCCAGCAGCTTGGCCCCGGGACAGGGCTACGAGCAGTACTTC.

The rearrangement uses TRBV9 and TRBJ2-1; maybe TRBD2 (5 bases). The J call may be wrong; the DNA end is better matched by TRBJ2-7. The CDR3 contains 14 residues. In germline, CDR1 is SGDLS, CDR2 YYNGEE. Written as DNA, the CDR3 is TGTGCCAGCAGCGTCTCTAGCTCCTACAATGAGCAGTACTTC. Its translation: CASSVSSSYNEQYF.

This clonotype has a handful of counts. A read error may produce the germline difference seen at one junction end. The V and J genes are TRBV7-7 and TRBJ2-1; tentatively, D is TRBD2 (6 bases). CDR3 length: 13 residues. CDR1 and CDR2 from the germline V gene are SSHAT and FNYEAQ (reference sequence). The CDR3 is CASSDTSLREQFF. DNA for the CDR3: TGTGCTAGCAGCGATACTAGCTTGAGGGAGCAGTTCTTC.

This clonotype was counted between two and nine times. The chain employs TRBV6-5 and TRBJ1-6; 11 positions match TRBD1. V dropped 6 bases and J dropped 10; count of bases not matched to a gene: 5. CDR3 length: 14 amino acids. Germline loops: CDR1 MNHEY, CDR2 SVGAGI. The CDR3 DNA reads TGTGCCAGCAGAACCGGGACAGGGGGATCACCCCTCCACTTT. It yields the protein CASRTGTGGSPLHF.

The rearrangement uses TRBV6-6 and TRBJ1-1, with 10 bases aligning to TRBD1. The junction had 8 bases not matched to a gene; V was cut back by 4 bases and J by 12 bases. The CDR3 extends over 13 amino acids. From germline, CDR1 is MNHNY and CDR2 SVGAGI (reference sequence). The CDR3 sequence: CASSSDRGHGSFF. Written as DNA, the CDR3 is TGTGCCAGCAGTTCCGACAGGGGGCATGGGTCTTTCTTT.

This clonotype was seen a few times. The chain combines TRBV20-1 with TRBJ2-5, with no clear D. This CDR3 has 14 amino acids. With 3 bases removed from V and 1 base from J, the gap between germline ends came to 12 bases. From germline, CDR1 is DFQATT and CDR2 SNEGSKA (reference sequence). The CDR3 loop reads CSARGDNLQETQYF. The CDR3 region has the DNA TGCAGTGCTAGGGGTGACAATCTCCAAGAGACCCAGTACTTC.

This clonotype has a handful of counts. The rearrangement joins TRBV7-3 to TRBJ1-1; 8 nucleotides line up with TRBD1. Losses at the gene ends were 1 base for V and 1 base for J; bases not matched to a gene: 2. Germline lookup yields CDR1 SGHTA and CDR2 FQGTGA. CDR3 length equals 15 residues. The CDR3 DNA sequence: TGTGCCAGCAGCTTAATCAGGGGGCAGAACACTGAAGCTTTCTTT. The encoded protein is CASSLIRGQNTEAFF.

This chain uses TRBV7-2 with TRBJ2-5; TRBD2 aligns across 9 bases. With the DNA end fitting TRBJ2-7 better, the J assignment may be wrong. The germline V gene encodes CDR1 SGHTA and CDR2 FQGNSA. This CDR3 spans 14 amino acids. The CDR3 spells CASKERGAYYEQYF. DNA of the CDR3: TGTGCCAGCAAGGAGCGGGGGGCGTACTACGAGCAGTACTTC.

A single count supports this clonotype. The chain employs TRBV5-1 and TRBJ2-1; 16 nucleotides match TRBD2. V gave up 6 bases and J gave up 5 bases; unmatched junction bases: 11. CDR1 and CDR2 (germline): SGHRS, YFSETQ. This CDR3 spans 18 amino acids. CDR3 sequence (DNA): TGCGCCAGCACCTGGGGACTAGCGGGAGGGCCCGTCAACAATGAGCAGTTCTTC. As protein: CASTWGLAGGPVNNEQFF.

This clonotype was picked up a small number of times. The germline gene is not matched at one end of the junction; a read error may be the cause. The chain couples TRBV5-1 to TRBJ2-7, with a weak D call TRBD1 (5 bases). The CDR3 spans 14 residues. Looked up from germline, CDR1 is SGHRS and CDR2 is YFSETQ. The CDR3: CASSLADSSYEQYF. In DNA form, the CDR3 reads TGTGCCAGCAGCTTGGCCGACAGCTCCTACGAGCAGTACTTC.